This TCR beta chain came from a study of CD8+ T cells in alopecia areata. Regarding the study as a whole: For lesional scalp, especially alopecia totalis/universalis, clonality was higher than in normal scalp.

In regard to this clone: The antigen is unknown.

The CDR3 totals 17 residues. Germline V gives CDR1 SGDLS, CDR2 YYNGEE. Losses at the gene ends were 2 bases for V and 4 bases for J; bases not matched to a gene: 4. RNA extraction was followed by reverse transcription into cDNA, which acted as the sequencing template. Sequenced by immunoSEQ multiplex PCR; TCRdb stores in-frame clones only, minus some. The sample yields roughly 130,000 clones, approximately 58% seen once. This clonotype was obtained from a human donor with alopecia areata. This sample comprised CD4+ T cells sorted from blood, obtained at week 0. The J gene is TRBJ2-2, the V gene TRBV9; TRBD2 agrees at 14 bases. This chain's CDR3 is CASSVTSGRVGTGELFF. CDR3 nucleotides: TGTGCCAGCAGCGTGACTAGCGGGAGGGTCGGCACCGGGGAGCTGTTTTTT. The variable domain in full, completed from reference TRBV9 and TRBJ2-2, reads DSGVTQTPKHLITATGQRVTLRCSPRSGDLSVYWYQQSLDQGLQFLIQYYNGEERAKGNILERFSAQQFPDLHSELNLSSLELGDSALYFCASSVTSGRVGTGELFFGEGSRLTVL.